The present entry profiles one TCR beta chain with its context. Germline V gene sequence: CDR1 SNHLY, CDR2 FYNNEI. V dropped 8 bases and J dropped 4; count of bases not matched to a gene: 7. This CDR3 comprises 14 residues. The entry originates in a study of shared clonotypes between healthy human individuals. Clones were read by immunoSEQ multiplex PCR, and TCRdb kept only the in-frame ones, dropping some. The table shows about 680,000 clones, with about 91% occurring only once. Terminally differentiated effector memory CD45RA+ cells were excluded by CCR7 positive selection of CD45RO-negative cells. The gene calls are TRBV2 and TRBJ2-7; 11 nucleotides agree with TRBD2. The TCR was taken from a man aged 30 to 39 in good health. The sample was naive CD8+ T cells sorted from blood. The CDR3 DNA sequence: TGTGCCAGCTCTCTGACTAGCGGGAATTACGAGCAGTACTTC. Translating gives CASSLTSGNYEQYF.